The present TCR beta chain was sequenced within a study of graft-versus-host responses after intestinal transplantation. This clone is categorized as medium-sized (0.01 to 0.1%). Its matching antigen is unknown. The table came from immunoSEQ multiplex PCR; TCRdb's copy has only in-frame clones and leaves some out. Of roughly 30,000 clones listed, about 80% are singletons. Deletions cut 0 bases from V and 3 bases from J, with 11 bases between. The V gene's germline CDR1 is MNHEY and CDR2 SVGAGI. This CDR3 is 15 amino acids long. The sequence came from a human donor who received an intestinal transplant. J is TRBJ1-1 and V is TRBV6-5; TRBD1 might be the D (6 bases). Material: unstimulated CD8+ T cells sorted from spleen or lymph node cells, obtained before intestinal transplant. CDR3 coding DNA: TGTGCCAGCAGTTACTCGGCAGGGGAACACACTGAAGCTTTCTTT. Translated, it gives CASSYSAGEHTEAFF.